This TCR beta chain was sequenced during a study of T cell clonotyping in hematopoietic cell transplantation. Study-wide context: Recipient samples before transplant were obtained post-cytoreduction.

The time point here: recipient sample about 28 days before transplant, after cytoreduction. Samples: about 28 days before transplant, then days 30, 100 and 180 after. The data were produced by immunoSEQ multiplex PCR, yet TCRdb's version contains in-frame clones alone and is incomplete. Of around 40,000 clones in the sample, approximately 95% were seen once. V was pared by 2 bases and J by 0 bases, with 3 bases of the junction left unmatched. The CDR3 is 17 amino acids. The TCR was taken from a man between 35 and 55 years old with chronic myeloid leukemia. Some clones in this sample may be carry-over from other donors' samples. The sample consisted of peripheral blood mononuclear cells, taken before stem cell transplant. V gene TRBV23-1 combines with J gene TRBJ2-6; 8 bases line up with TRBD1. TRBV23-1 qualifies as an ORF whose function is uncertain. CDR3 bases: TGCGCCAGCAGTCAAGGGACAGGCGACTCTGGGGCCAACGTCCTGACTTTC. This codes for CASSQGTGDSGANVLTF.